The following is a T cell receptor beta chain sequence with its context. The data were taken from a study of blood T cell repertoires in COVID-19. Looking at the study overall: Donors in the United States, Italy and Spain gave samples during acute or convalescent COVID-19.

Sequenced by immunoSEQ multiplex PCR; TCRdb stores in-frame clones only, minus some. The sample comprises about 68,000 clones, 86% of which are singletons, and about 8.1% rests with the top ten. Sample: peripheral blood. This clonotype was sampled from a man between 25 and 39 years old with acute or convalescent COVID-19.

The CDR3 DNA sequence: TGTGCCTGGAGTCCCTTACAGGGTTGGCGTCAGCCCCAGCATTTT. It specifies CAWSPLQGWRQPQHF. This chain joins TRBV30 and TRBJ1-5; perhaps TRBD1 as D (6 bases). Per the germline V gene, CDR1 is GTSNPN and CDR2 is SVGIG (reference sequence). Trimming shortened V by 2 bases and J by 6 bases, and 17 bases separated the two germline ends. The CDR3 is made up of 15 amino acids. Variable domain in full (rest from reference TRBV30 and TRBJ1-5): SQTIHQWPATLVQPVGSPLSLECTVEGTSNPNLYWYRQAAGRGLQLLFYSVGIGQISSEVPQNLSASRPQDRQFILSSKKLLLSDSGFYLCAWSPLQGWRQPQHFGDGTRLSIL.